One and the same sample provided the 31 T cell receptor beta chains below, sequenced in a study of T cells in Graves' hyperthyroidism and ophthalmopathy. Template material for amplifying TCR beta CDR3 regions consisted of RNA transcripts. First-round RT-PCR with HTBI primers amplified the TCR CDR3 region. Via MiXCR, TCRdb re-called the multiplex PCR reads, giving one row per CDR3 protein. This table has 350,000 to 450,000 distinct CDR3 sequences, around 13% appearing once. The specimen was blood. The receptors here all came from a woman aged 55-70 years with Graves' hyperthyroidism.

This clonotype appeared many times. The junction differs from germline at one of its ends, possibly a read error. The chain links TRBV5-1 to TRBJ2-3; 8 nucleotides align to TRBD1. The CDR3 loop spans 14 amino acids. Germline lookup yields CDR1 SGHRS and CDR2 YFSETQ. CDR3 amino acids: CASSLDRGTDTQYF. The CDR3 DNA reads TGTGCCAGCAGCTTGGACAGGGGCACAGATACGCAGTATTTT. Full variable domain (missing parts from reference TRBV5-1 and TRBJ2-3): KAGVTQTPRYLIKTRGQQVTLSCSPISGHRSVSWYQQTPGQGLQFLFEYFSETQRNKGNFPGRFSGRQFSNSRSEMNVSTLELGDSALYLCASSLDRGTDTQYFGPGTRLTVL.

This clonotype was counted between two and nine times. V and J are TRBV7-9 and TRBJ2-1, with 7 bases identical to TRBD2. The CDR3 length is 17 residues. V lost 5 bases and J lost 2; bases outside the gene matches: 12. Germline CDR1 SEHNR, CDR2 FQNEAQ (reference sequence). The DNA of the CDR3 is TGTGCCAGCAGCCCAATCACCACTAGCGATGCCTACAATGAGCAGTTCTTC. This gives the protein CASSPITTSDAYNEQFF. The complete variable domain, with remaining parts taken from reference TRBV7-9 and TRBJ2-1, reads DTGVSQNPRHKITKRGQNVTFRCDPISEHNRLYWYRQTLGQGPEFLTYFQNEAQLEKSRLLSDRFSAERPKGSFSTLEIQRTEQGDSAMYLCASSPITTSDAYNEQFFGPGTRLTVL.

This clonotype appeared many times. The rearrangement uses TRBV13 and TRBJ1-5, with D uncertain. The CDR3 runs to 15 residues. Germline values: CDR1 PRHDT, CDR2 FYEKMQ (reference sequence). Trimming took off 5 bases at V and 0 bases at J, with 11 bases between the two ends. DNA of the CDR3: TGTGCCAGCAGCGCGAATATGAATAGCAATCAGCCCCAGCATTTT. Translated: CASSANMNSNQPQHF.

The table lists this clonotype with many counts. The CDR3 here is CASSPPGAATYEQYF. In DNA form, the CDR3 reads TGTGCCAGCAGCCCCCCAGGGGCAGCCACCTACGAGCAGTACTTC. This chain joins TRBV28 and TRBJ2-7; a weak D match, TRBD1 (6 bases). Trimming removed 6 bases from V and 2 bases from J, with 17 bases in between. Looked up from germline, CDR1 is MDHEN and CDR2 is SYDVKM. The CDR3 consists of 15 residues.

This chain links TRBV4-1 with TRBJ2-7; 9 bases align to TRBD1. Germline V lookup: CDR1 MGHRA, CDR2 YSYEKL. The CDR3 length is 15 residues. The ends lost 4 bases at V and 1 base at J; junction bases unmatched: 5. The CDR3 protein is CASSRGQGYSYEQYF. The CDR3 nucleotides are TGCGCCAGCAGCCGAGGACAGGGGTATTCCTACGAGCAGTACTTC.

The rearrangement joins TRBV20-1 to TRBJ2-3; D not certain. The ends were cut back, 4 bases at V and 6 bases at J, with 8 bases in the middle. Germline V CDR1 and CDR2: DFQATT, SNEGSKA (reference sequence). The CDR3 totals 11 residues. CDR3 residues: CSATIGDTQYF. CDR3 coding DNA: TGCAGTGCTACTATTGGGGATACGCAGTATTTT.

Ten or more counts support this clonotype. The chain joins TRBV7-9 to TRBJ1-2; D gene ambiguous. The CDR3 consists of 12 residues. Germline loops: CDR1 SEHNR, CDR2 FQNEAQ (reference sequence). Trimming took 3 bases from V and 5 from J, leaving 7 bases between them. The CDR3 spells CASSLSDYGYTF. Written as DNA, the CDR3 is TGTGCCAGCAGCTTGAGCGATTATGGCTACACCTTC.

In this sample, this clonotype turned up many times. This sequence joins TRBV9 and TRBJ2-5; D is unresolved. Trimming cost V 3 bases and J 4 bases, with 10 bases left between them. The CDR3 is made up of 13 amino acids. Germline V gives CDR1 SGDLS, CDR2 YYNGEE. CDR3 sequence reads: CASSAQPGETQYF. The CDR3 DNA reads TGTGCCAGCAGCGCCCAACCGGGAGAGACCCAGTACTTC. The full variable domain, rest sourced from reference TRBV9 and TRBJ2-5, is DSGVTQTPKHLITATGQRVTLRCSPRSGDLSVYWYQQSLDQGLQFLIQYYNGEERAKGNILERFSAQQFPDLHSELNLSSLELGDSALYFCASSAQPGETQYFGPGTRLLVL.

This clonotype was seen at least ten times. This sequence joins TRBV6-1 and TRBJ1-2, with 7 bases lining up with TRBD1. V lost 6 bases to trimming and J lost 5 bases; unmatched junction nucleotides: 9. This CDR3 comprises 14 residues. Germline lookup yields CDR1 MNHNS and CDR2 SASEGT. The CDR3 protein is CASRETGWDYGYTF. CDR3 in DNA: TGTGCCAGCAGGGAGACAGGGTGGGATTATGGCTACACCTTC.

This clonotype was recorded at least ten times. The chain uses TRBV7-9 and TRBJ2-6; D is uncertain. V shed 1 base and J shed 2 bases, with 9 bases lying between them. Germline V gives CDR1 SEHNR, CDR2 FQNEAQ (reference sequence). The CDR3 is made up of 16 amino acids. The CDR3: CASSLGYGTGANVLTF. CDR3 nucleotide sequence: TGTGCCAGCAGCTTAGGGTATGGGACTGGGGCCAACGTCCTGACTTTC.

This clonotype was seen repeatedly, ten times or more. The V call is TRBV5-1, the J call TRBJ1-1; 8 bases fit TRBD1. The CDR3 runs to 14 residues. Trimming cost V 4 bases and J 7 bases; bases outside gene matches: 9. Germline-derived CDR1 and CDR2 are SGHRS and YFSETQ. The CDR3 loop is CASSPDRELGEAFF. CDR3 DNA: TGCGCCAGCAGCCCGGACAGGGAGCTGGGTGAAGCTTTCTTT.

The chain is built from TRBV5-1 and TRBJ1-3; D uncertain. Trimming removed 0 bases from V and 3 bases from J, with 13 bases in between. This CDR3 region has 16 residues. Germline-derived CDR1 and CDR2 are SGHRS and YFSETQ. The CDR3 is CASSLEGQGGGNTIYF. CDR3 bases: TGCGCCAGCAGCTTGGAGGGCCAAGGCGGTGGAAACACCATATATTTT.

This clonotype was observed a few times. The chain employs TRBV20-1 and TRBJ2-3, with TRBD1 matching 10 bases. Germline assignment: CDR1 DFQATT and CDR2 SNEGSKA (reference sequence). The CDR3 totals 15 residues. The V gene end was trimmed by 2 bases and the J gene end by 6 bases; junction bases not matched to a gene: 8. This CDR3 is CSARIPGQGKDTQYF. The CDR3 DNA is TGCAGTGCTAGAATCCCGGGACAGGGGAAGGATACGCAGTATTTT.

This clonotype has ten or more counts. The gene calls are TRBV6-2 or TRBV6-3 and TRBJ2-3; D is perhaps TRBD2 (6 bases). Germline V CDR1 and CDR2: MNHEY, SVGEGT. With 5 bases removed from V and 1 base from J, the gap between germline ends came to 13 bases. This CDR3 comprises 15 residues. CDR3 loop: CASSQSAGGTDTQYF. The CDR3 coding sequence is TGTGCCAGCAGTCAATCAGCGGGTGGCACAGATACGCAGTATTTT.

The CDR3 sequence is CASSLATRGLYGYTF. Here the CDR3 DNA reads TGTGCCAGCAGCTTAGCTACCAGGGGGCTTTATGGCTACACCTTC. This chain joins TRBV7-9 and TRBJ1-2; 8 bases line up with TRBD1. The V gene end was trimmed by 0 bases and the J gene end by 5 bases; junction bases not matched to a gene: 5. There are 15 residues in the CDR3. Germline loops: CDR1 SEHNR, CDR2 FQNEAQ (reference sequence).

This clonotype was seen at least ten times. The chain recombines TRBV11-3 with TRBJ2-5; 7 bases map to TRBD2. V gave up 4 bases and J gave up 5 bases; unmatched junction bases: 13. This CDR3 is built from 16 residues. Germline CDR1 SGHNT, CDR2 YENEEA. The CDR3 nucleotides read TGTGCCAGCAGCTCTTCGCGACTAGCCCTCACCGAGACCCAGTACTTC. Amino acid sequence: CASSSSRLALTETQYF.

This clonotype was recorded many times. This sequence joins TRBV5-6 and TRBJ2-1; tentatively, D is TRBD1 (5 bases). Germline V gives CDR1 SGHDT, CDR2 YYEEEE. V dropped 6 bases and J dropped 6 bases, with 19 bases sitting between them. The CDR3 loop spans 15 amino acids. The CDR3 DNA reads TGTGCCAGCACCACCACAGGTTTACAAGTCAATGAGCAGTTCTTC. Amino acid sequence: CASTTTGLQVNEQFF.

Ten or more counts support this clonotype. J is TRBJ2-5 and V is TRBV20-1, with 9 nucleotides matching TRBD2. Germline lookup yields CDR1 DFQATT and CDR2 SNEGSKA (reference sequence). J gave up 1 base and V 8 bases, and 5 bases lay outside the gene matches. This CDR3 spans 13 amino acids. The CDR3 nucleotides are TGCAGTTCGACTAGCGGATTCCAAGAGACCCAGTACTTC. Translating gives CSSTSGFQETQYF.

This clonotype has a count of ten or more. The chain uses TRBV10-3 and TRBJ2-5; TRBD2 is a possible D gene (5 bases). V lost 7 bases to trimming and J lost 5 bases, with 14 bases between them. This CDR3 comprises 13 residues. Per the germline V gene, CDR1 is ENHRY and CDR2 is SYGVKD. The CDR3 DNA reads TGTGCCATCACCGGAGGCCCGGCGGAGACCCAGTACTTC. Protein product: CAITGGPAETQYF.

There are many counts of this clonotype. J is TRBJ2-7 and V is TRBV3-1; D is uncertain. The V end was cut by 1 base, the J end by 0 bases, with 7 bases between. Per the germline V gene, CDR1 is LGHDT and CDR2 is YNNKEL (reference sequence). The CDR3 loop spans 14 amino acids. The CDR3 nucleotides read TGTGCCAGCAGCCAAGCCGGCACCTCCTACGAGCAGTACTTC. Its protein is CASSQAGTSYEQYF.

This clonotype was counted at least ten times. V and J are TRBV12-5 and TRBJ2-1; TRBD2 matches 9 bases. The CDR3 length is 14 residues. Germline lookup yields CDR1 LGHNT and CDR2 FRNRAP. V lost 6 bases to trimming and J lost 8 bases; unmatched junction nucleotides: 8. As DNA, the CDR3 is TGTGCTAGTGGGGCCGGGACTAGCTCCGATGAGCAGTTCTTC. Protein: CASGAGTSSDEQFF.

Ten or more counts support this clonotype. This chain joins TRBV24-1 and TRBJ2-1, with D perhaps matching TRBD1 (5 bases). Trimming left V 0 bases short and J 7 bases short, with 9 bases between. There are 14 residues in the CDR3. CDR1 KGHDR and CDR2 SFDVKD come from the germline V gene. DNA of the CDR3: TGTGCCACCAGTGATTTGCAGGGATGGAATGAGCAGTTCTTC. Amino acid sequence: CATSDLQGWNEQFF.

This clonotype has only a few counts. The V and J genes are TRBV19 and TRBJ2-3, with 8 positions matching TRBD2. The germline V gene has CDR1 LNHDA and CDR2 SQIVND (reference sequence). The CDR3 consists of 18 residues. J gave up 1 base and V 3 bases, and 12 bases lay outside the gene matches. The CDR3 protein is CASSISHLREGRTDTQYF. As DNA, the CDR3 is TGTGCCAGTAGTATCTCCCATCTACGGGAGGGCCGCACAGATACGCAGTATTTT.

CDR3: CASILGGPKNIQYF. For the CDR3, the DNA is TGTGCCAGCATCCTAGGGGGCCCCAAAAACATTCAGTACTTC. V gene TRBV28 combines with J gene TRBJ2-4; 7 nucleotides align to TRBD1. Losses at the gene ends were 7 bases for V and 2 bases for J; bases not matched to a gene: 5. CDR1 and CDR2 from the germline V gene are MDHEN and SYDVKM. The CDR3 is 14 amino acids.

This clonotype was picked up many times. V is TRBV12-3 or TRBV12-4 and J is TRBJ1-5; 10 nucleotides align to TRBD1. This CDR3 region has 14 residues. The V segment lost 6 bases and the J segment 7 bases; nucleotides outside the gene matches: 6. CDR3: CASSRTGGNQPQHF. The CDR3 nucleotides read TGTGCCAGCAGCCGGACAGGGGGAAACCAGCCCCAGCATTTT.

This clonotype was detected ten times or more. J is TRBJ2-1 and V is TRBV18, with D perhaps assigned TRBD1 or TRBD2 (5 bases each). Germline V gene sequence: CDR1 KGHSH, CDR2 LQKENI. This CDR3 has 14 residues. V lost 1 base and J 6 bases, leaving 10 bases between the germline ends. CDR3 nucleotide sequence: TGTGCCAGCTCACCACAGGGGAGTTTCAATGAGCAGTTCTTC. It translates to CASSPQGSFNEQFF.

In this sample, this clonotype turned up many times. The CDR3 sequence is CSARDGTSGSETQYF. The CDR3 bases are TGCAGTGCTAGAGACGGGACTAGCGGGTCGGAGACCCAGTACTTC. V usage is TRBV20-1 and J usage is TRBJ2-5; 12 bases map to TRBD2. With V trimmed by 0 bases and J by 5 bases, 4 bases remained unmatched. The CDR3 runs to 15 residues. Germline V gives CDR1 DFQATT, CDR2 SNEGSKA (reference sequence).

The sample holds many counts of this clonotype. The chain has TRBV5-6 and TRBJ2-1; 11 positions match TRBD2. Germline-derived CDR1 and CDR2 are SGHDT and YYEEEE. V dropped 0 bases and J dropped 10; count of bases not matched to a gene: 6. The CDR3 spans 15 residues. The CDR3 region is CASSLALAGGFEQFF. DNA for the CDR3: TGTGCCAGCAGCTTGGCTCTAGCGGGAGGTTTCGAGCAGTTCTTC.

This clonotype was counted many times. This chain links TRBV27 with TRBJ2-7; the D is unclear. Trimming took 6 bases from V and 6 from J, leaving 15 bases between them. Germline CDR1 MNHEY, CDR2 SMNVEV (reference sequence). The CDR3 has 13 residues. CDR3 DNA: TGTGCCAGCAGGCATCACATCCTCGGCGAGCAGTACTTC. Residues: CASRHHILGEQYF.

This clonotype was recorded at least ten times. The chain has TRBV20-1 and TRBJ1-5; TRBD1 is a possible D gene (5 bases). This CDR3 contains 13 residues. The V end lost 5 bases, the J end lost 6 bases, and 14 bases lay between the germline ends. Germline V CDR1 and CDR2: DFQATT, SNEGSKA (reference sequence). The DNA for the CDR3 is TGCAGTGCTGGAGGGACCGGTGGTCAGCCCCAGCATTTT. Its protein is CSAGGTGGQPQHF.

This chain joins TRBV27 and TRBJ2-7; 12 bases match TRBD2. The CDR3 runs 18 residues. The V and J ends lost 4 bases and 2 bases, in that order; junction bases with no gene match: 12. Germline CDR1 and CDR2: MNHEY and SMNVEV (reference sequence). The CDR3: CASSSLTSGSGPPYEQYF. The CDR3 region has the DNA TGTGCCAGCAGTTCTCTGACTAGCGGGAGCGGTCCCCCCTACGAGCAGTACTTC.